Detailed here is one T cell receptor beta chain. The data belong to a study of human T cells and chemical hapten exposure. Time point defined: patch test 1, 2 weeks after DPC sensitization. Treatment specified: therapeutic diphenylcyclopropenone sensitization with weekly scalp DPC. TCRdb itself ran the RACE reads through MiXCR, one entry per CDR3 protein. The sample consists of around 76,000 distinct CDR3 sequences, approximately 10% of them appearing once. This CDR3 contains 13 residues. CDR1 SQVTM and CDR2 ANQGSEA come from the germline V gene. The source of this sequence is a woman aged 55-69 years with alopecia areata. Some clones in this sample may be carry-over from other donors' samples. The sequencing here drew on whole blood, taken in connection with sensitization to the hapten diphenylcyclopropenone (DPC). The rearrangement uses TRBV29-1 and TRBJ2-3; D is unclear. CDR3 loop: CSPRTPNTDTQYF. The CDR3 bases are TGCAGTCCTCGGACGCCCAACACAGATACGCAGTATTTT.